A selection of T cell receptor beta chains follows, all from one sample in a study of shared T cell receptors in the human thymus. This table comes from immunoSEQ multiplex PCR, and its TCRdb copy is limited to in-frame clones, with some not included. This sample has just under 550,000 clones, with around three quarters found just once. These data were also reused for a study on human thymus T cells.

Sample: thymocytes. Receptors originate from a boy younger than two with a congenital heart defect. CDR3s include the opening cysteine and the closing phenylalanine or tryptophan. D genes are given only for firm matches. A clone size is listed for some rows: how often the clone was seen (once, few, many), or a class if it is expanded.

clone_size cdr3_length j_call d_call v_call cdr3_aa cdr3_nt
few 12 TRBJ2-7 - TRBV27 CASRDRSYEQYF TGTGCCAGCAGGGACAGATCCTACGAGCAGTACTTC
- 17 TRBJ1-4 - TRBV25-1 CASSEWGGQQVVEKLFF TGTGCCAGCAGTGAATGGGGCGGACAGCAAGTGGTTGAAAAACTGTTTTTT
- 11 TRBJ2-5 TRBD2 TRBV7-3 CASSLSGRADF TGTGCCAGCAGCTTAAGCGGGAGGGCCGACTTC
- 18 TRBJ2-1 - TRBV11-2 CASSLDLRRLAIDNEQFF TGTGCCAGCAGCTTAGATCTCCGGCGGCTAGCGATCGACAATGAGCAGTTCTTC
- 18 TRBJ2-6 - TRBV11-2 CASSSLPGEVSGANVLTF TGTGCCAGCAGTTCCCTTCCGGGGGAGGTCTCTGGGGCCAACGTCCTGACTTTC
once 15 TRBJ2-7 - TRBV5-1 CASSLERGQTYEQYF TGCGCCAGCAGCTTGGAACGAGGACAGACCTACGAGCAGTACTTC
- 13 TRBJ1-1 - TRBV18 CASSPGPYTEAFF TGTGCCAGCTCACCAGGGCCGTACACTGAAGCTTTCTTT
- 16 TRBJ2-5 TRBD1 TRBV4-1 CASSQETDRGGETQYF TGCGCCAGCAGCCAAGAGACGGACAGGGGCGGTGAGACCCAGTACTTC
- 13 TRBJ1-2 - TRBV7-9 CASSAKSFYGYTF TGTGCCAGCAGCGCGAAGAGTTTCTATGGCTACACCTTC
few 16 TRBJ2-7 TRBD2 TRBV18 CASSPGRLADSYEQYF TGTGCCAGCTCTCCGGGGAGGCTAGCGGACTCCTACGAGCAGTACTTC